A single sample gave rise to the 9 T cell receptor beta chains below, sequenced in a study of blood T cell repertoires in COVID-19. The protocol was immunoSEQ multiplex PCR, while the TCRdb copy is restricted to in-frame clones and leaves out a portion. The table lists 310,000 or so clones, about nine tenths of them singletons. Specimen: peripheral blood. These receptor sequences come from a woman aged 45 to 65 who had recovered from COVID-19.

The V and J genes are TRBV7-2 and TRBJ2-7, with 9 bases lining up with TRBD2. The V segment lost 3 bases and the J segment 7 bases; nucleotides outside the gene matches: 10. Germline V gene sequence: CDR1 SGHTA, CDR2 FQGNSA. This CDR3 has 15 residues. CDR3 nucleotides: TGTGCCAGCAGCTTCCGCGGGAGGGCCCTGGATGAGCAGTACTTC. As protein: CASSFRGRALDEQYF.

This chain links TRBV7-2 with TRBJ1-5, with 8 bases matching TRBD1. The CDR3 length is 14 residues. Germline-derived CDR1 and CDR2 are SGHTA and FQGNSA. Germline trimming cut 4 bases from V and 3 bases from J; bases unmatched to any gene: 2. CDR3 sequence (DNA): TGTGCCAGCAGCTGGACAGGGTCCAATCAGCCCCAGCATTTT. Encoded protein: CASSWTGSNQPQHF.

The chain carries TRBV4-1 and TRBJ1-6; D is uncertain. Trimming cost V 0 bases and J 0 bases, with 21 bases left between them. This CDR3 is built from 21 residues. Germline V gene data show CDR1 as MGHRA and CDR2 as YSYEKL. In nucleotides, the CDR3 is TGCGCCAGCAGCCAAGAGCCCCCCGGCAGCGGATTAAGCTCCTATAATTCACCCCTCCACTTT. Residues: CASSQEPPGSGLSSYNSPLHF.

Only one count was recorded for this clone. The chain employs TRBV6-1 and TRBJ2-2; D not resolved. The CDR3 runs 11 residues. Germline V gene sequence: CDR1 MNHNS, CDR2 SASEGT. The V end was cut by 5 bases, the J end by 6 bases, with 4 bases between. The chain's CDR3 is CASSRPGELFF. The CDR3 DNA reads TGTGCCAGCAGTCGTCCCGGGGAGCTGTTTTTT.

CDR3 region: CASSVAAGGGNEQFF. The CDR3 coding sequence is TGTGCCAGCAGCGTAGCGGCGGGGGGGGGTAATGAGCAGTTCTTC. The genes are TRBV9 and TRBJ2-1, with 9 bases fitting TRBD2. Germline CDR1 and CDR2: SGDLS and YYNGEE. The trim removed 0 bases at V and 7 bases at J, leaving 5 bases unmatched. This CDR3 spans 15 amino acids.

The rearrangement joins TRBV6-6 to TRBJ1-4; 12 nucleotides agree with TRBD1. The germline V gene encodes CDR1 MNHNY and CDR2 SVGAGI (reference sequence). This CDR3 comprises 15 residues. V lost 4 bases and J lost 8; bases outside the gene matches: 5. DNA for the CDR3: TGTGCCAGCAGTTTCGGGACAGGGGGCGCGGAAAAACTGTTTTTT. This encodes CASSFGTGGAEKLFF.

V gene TRBV28 combines with J gene TRBJ2-1; 9 bases map to TRBD2. V shed 2 bases, J shed 9 bases, and the junction held 8 bases outside the gene matches. Germline V gene sequence: CDR1 MDHEN, CDR2 SYDVKM. The CDR3 covers 15 residues. In DNA form, the CDR3 reads TGTGCCAGCAGTTTAGATAGCGGGAGCGTCGGTGAGCAGTTCTTC. It is translated as CASSLDSGSVGEQFF.

The V call is TRBV29-1, the J call TRBJ1-1, with D possibly being TRBD1 (6 bases). Between the trimmed V and J ends, which lost 6 bases and 1 base, there was a span of 15 bases. The CDR3 consists of 14 residues. CDR1 is SQVTM, CDR2 ANQGSEA, per germline. The CDR3 DNA is TGCAGCGTCCCTAGGACAGTTACGAACACTGAAGCTTTCTTT. This gives the protein CSVPRTVTNTEAFF.

This clone was seen a few times. The chain couples TRBV5-4 to TRBJ1-1, with 9 bases lining up with TRBD1. The junction had 9 bases not matched to a gene; V was cut back by 2 bases and J by 4 bases. This CDR3 region has 16 residues. Germline values: CDR1 SGHNT, CDR2 YYREEE (reference sequence). This CDR3 is CASSFLGQGSTTEAFF. The CDR3 nucleotides are TGTGCCAGCAGCTTTCTGGGACAGGGATCGACCACTGAAGCTTTCTTT.